The clone carrying this T cell receptor beta chain came up a few times. This entry comes from a study of pediatric ulcerative colitis. The CDR3 is 14 residues long. The J segment lost 2 bases and the V segment lost 1 base, leaving 3 bases of the junction unmatched. CDR1 and CDR2 (germline): GTSNPN, SVGIG (reference sequence). The rectum was sampled with one to two pinch biopsies at colonoscopy. Assay: immunoSEQ multiplex PCR; the TCRdb copy retains only in-frame clones and omits some. The data show fewer than 13,000 clones, approximately 80% seen once. This TCR was sampled from a girl aged 10-17 years who was a control in a study of pediatric ulcerative colitis. The sample consisted of gut tissue. This chain connects TRBV30 to TRBJ1-1; 8 bases fit TRBD1. In DNA form, the CDR3 reads TGTGCCTGGAGTGGGACAGGGTTAAACACTGAAGCTTTCTTT. Translating it yields CAWSGTGLNTEAFF.